The source of this T cell receptor beta chain is a study of response to subunit inactivated influenza vaccine. Study conclusions and caveats: Each seasonal influenza vaccination, the authors suggested, recruits few new T cells.

CDR3 length: 16 amino acids. V dropped 1 base and J dropped 7; count of bases not matched to a gene: 8. The germline V gene encodes CDR1 SGHTA and CDR2 FQGNSA. Each CDR3 protein is one row after TCRdb ran MiXCR on the RT-PCR reads. This table has hundreds of thousands of distinct CDR3 sequences, roughly a fifth appearing once. This clonotype has only a few counts. Its antigen remains unidentified. This receptor was identified in a man aged 50 to 69 who received an inactivated influenza vaccine. The chain recombines TRBV7-2 with TRBJ2-1; 9 bases are shared with TRBD2. Sequences were derived from PBMCs from blood, sampled about 20 months after vaccination. DNA of the CDR3: TGTGCCAGCAGCTTAGGCGGCGGGAGGGCCGTGAATGAGCAGTTCTTC. It is translated as CASSLGGGRAVNEQFF.